The subject of this entry is one TCR beta chain. This sample stems from a study of blood T cells in healthy people across ages. In the study overall: Roughly one uniquely barcoded beta molecule per two T cells was captured.

A sample-barcoded 5' primer and a J-beta primer mix were used in a second PCR of about 7 to 12 cycles. TCRdb re-called the 5' RACE reads through MiXCR, storing one row per CDR3 protein. Of 630,000 or so distinct CDR3 sequences in the sample, around 32% were seen once. The CDR3 is made up of 14 amino acids. Germline V gene sequence: CDR1 MDHEN, CDR2 SYDVKM. V shed 6 bases and J shed 6 bases, with 15 bases lying between them. The receptor was derived from a woman over 75 in good health. The V gene is TRBV28, the J gene TRBJ1-5; tentative D call: TRBD1 (5 bases). The sequencing sample was made of blood. CDR3: CASRPTGGGQPQHF. The CDR3 DNA reads as TGTGCCAGCAGACCTACAGGTGGAGGTCAGCCCCAGCATTTT.